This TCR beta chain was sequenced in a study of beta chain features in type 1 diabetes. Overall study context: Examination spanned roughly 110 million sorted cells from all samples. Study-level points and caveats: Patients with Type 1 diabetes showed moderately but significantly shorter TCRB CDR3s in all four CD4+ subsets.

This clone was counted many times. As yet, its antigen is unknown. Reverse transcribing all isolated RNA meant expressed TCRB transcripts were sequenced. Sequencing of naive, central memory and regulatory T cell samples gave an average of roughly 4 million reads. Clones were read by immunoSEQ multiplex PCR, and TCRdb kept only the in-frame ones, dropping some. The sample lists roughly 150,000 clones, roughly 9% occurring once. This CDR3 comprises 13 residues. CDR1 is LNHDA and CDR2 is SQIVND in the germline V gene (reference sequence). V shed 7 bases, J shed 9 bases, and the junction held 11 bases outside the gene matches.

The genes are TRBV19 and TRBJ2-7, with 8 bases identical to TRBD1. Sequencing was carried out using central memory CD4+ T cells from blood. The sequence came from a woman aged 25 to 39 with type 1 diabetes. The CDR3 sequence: CASNSQGASGQYF. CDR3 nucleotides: TGTGCCAGTAATTCGCAGGGGGCAAGCGGGCAGTACTTC.